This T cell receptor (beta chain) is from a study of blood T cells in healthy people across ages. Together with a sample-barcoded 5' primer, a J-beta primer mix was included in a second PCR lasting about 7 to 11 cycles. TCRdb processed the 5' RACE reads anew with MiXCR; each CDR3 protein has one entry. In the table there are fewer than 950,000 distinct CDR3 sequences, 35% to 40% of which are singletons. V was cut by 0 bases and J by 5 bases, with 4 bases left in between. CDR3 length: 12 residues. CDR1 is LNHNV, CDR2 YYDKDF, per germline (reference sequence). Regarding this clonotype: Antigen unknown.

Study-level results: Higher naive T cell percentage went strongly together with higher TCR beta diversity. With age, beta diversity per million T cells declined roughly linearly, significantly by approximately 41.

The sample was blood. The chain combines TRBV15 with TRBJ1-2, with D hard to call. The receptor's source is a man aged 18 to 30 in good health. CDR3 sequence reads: CATSRDQYGYTF. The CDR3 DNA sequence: TGTGCCACCAGCAGAGATCAGTATGGCTACACCTTC.